The 5 T cell receptor beta chains below come from one sample, sequenced in a study of T cells in Graves' hyperthyroidism and ophthalmopathy. Amplified TCR beta CDR3 regions came from RNA transcripts. A first-round RT-PCR of the TCR CDR3 used the HTBI primer set. One entry per CDR3 protein results from TCRdb running MiXCR on the multiplex PCR reads. This table has about 380,000 distinct CDR3 sequences, roughly 12% appearing once. The sample comprised blood. The receptors shown here come from a man aged 30 to 45 with Graves' hyperthyroidism that later progressed to Graves' ophthalmopathy.

This clonotype has more than one count but fewer than ten. The CDR3 protein is CASSEAQGASEQFF. The DNA of the CDR3 is TGTGCCAGCAGTGAAGCCCAGGGGGCTAGTGAGCAGTTCTTC. The rearrangement joins TRBV6-1 to TRBJ2-1; 8 bases fit TRBD1. V shed 0 bases and J 9 bases; nucleotides not matched to a gene: 4. Germline CDR1 reads MNHNS; CDR2 reads SASEGT. The CDR3 contains 14 residues.

This clonotype was detected many times. The chain is built from TRBV5-6 and TRBJ2-6; D is possibly TRBD1 (5 bases). CDR1 is SGHDT and CDR2 is YYEEEE in the germline V gene. CDR3 length: 16 residues. V lost 4 bases and J 2 bases, leaving 13 bases between the germline ends. CDR3 in amino acids: CASSGINRPGANVLTF. As DNA, the CDR3 is TGTGCCAGCAGCGGGATCAACAGGCCTGGGGCCAACGTCCTGACTTTC.

The gene calls are TRBV7-9 and TRBJ2-7; D assignment may be TRBD1 or TRBD2 (7 bases each). The V and J ends lost 5 bases and 4 bases respectively, with 18 bases between them. In germline, CDR1 is SEHNR, CDR2 FQNEAQ (reference sequence). The CDR3 length is 15 residues. DNA for the CDR3: TGTGCCAGCAGCCCCCCAGGGAGGGGGCTATACGAGCAGTACTTC. Its protein is CASSPPGRGLYEQYF.

This clonotype has at least ten counts. The rearrangement links TRBV18 to TRBJ1-1, with D hard to call. Trimming cost V 3 bases and J 6 bases, with 11 bases left between them. This CDR3 region has 13 residues. Germline-derived CDR1 and CDR2 are KGHSH and LQKENI. CDR3 bases: TGTGCCAGCTCACCCCGGTCGGAGCCTGAAGCTTTCTTT. The encoded protein is CASSPRSEPEAFF.

The chain links TRBV7-2 to TRBJ2-2; D remains ambiguous. This CDR3 is built from 15 residues. Trimming cost V 7 bases and J 2 bases, with 14 bases left between them. Germline assignment: CDR1 SGHTA and CDR2 FQGNSA. The CDR3 sequence is CASNRVHDNTGELFF. In DNA form, the CDR3 reads TGTGCCAGCAATCGGGTACATGATAACACCGGGGAGCTGTTTTTT.